A selection of T cell receptor beta chains follows, all from one sample in a study of blood T cell repertoires in COVID-19. The method was immunoSEQ multiplex PCR; TCRdb's version includes in-frame clones alone and lacks a portion of them. The sample shows tens of thousands of clones, about nine tenths of them seen only once. Sequenced: peripheral blood. Every receptor here comes from a man between 45 and 60 years old with active or convalescent COVID-19. The CDR3 runs from the conserved cysteine through the conserved F or W. The order of the fields is CDR3 protein, CDR3 DNA, D gene, V gene, J gene, clone size. D genes are given only for firm matches. A row's size may be missing; if present it is once, few, many or a size class.

CDR3: CASSNGHTQYF
DNA: TGTGCCAGCAGCAATGGACACACGCAGTACTTC
D: -
V: TRBV11-3
J: TRBJ2-7
size: -

CDR3: CASRPISGKTDTQYF
DNA: TGTGCCAGCAGACCTATTAGCGGGAAAACAGATACGCAGTATTTT
D: TRBD2
V: TRBV6-2/TRBV6-3
J: TRBJ2-3
size: once

CDR3: CASSEGRGETQYF
DNA: TGTGCCAGCAGTGAAGGGAGGGGAGAGACCCAGTACTTC
D: -
V: TRBV2
J: TRBJ2-5
size: -

CDR3: CASRRDSNQPQHF
DNA: TGTGCCAGCAGGCGGGACAGCAATCAGCCCCAGCATTTT
D: -
V: TRBV2
J: TRBJ1-5
size: few

CDR3: CASTRQDSYEQYF
DNA: TGTGCCAGCACTAGACAGGACTCCTACGAGCAGTACTTC
D: -
V: TRBV6-5
J: TRBJ2-7
size: once

CDR3: CATSGVSTDTQYF
DNA: TGTGCCACCAGTGGAGTTAGCACAGATACGCAGTATTTT
D: -
V: TRBV24-1
J: TRBJ2-3
size: -

CDR3: CASSRNRGQGLNTIYF
DNA: TGTGCCAGCAGCCGCAATCGGGGACAGGGGTTAAACACCATATATTTT
D: TRBD1
V: TRBV7-2
J: TRBJ1-3
size: -

CDR3: CSVESRNTGELFF
DNA: TGCAGCGTTGAATCCAGGAACACCGGGGAGCTGTTTTTT
D: -
V: TRBV29-1
J: TRBJ2-2
size: -

CDR3: CASSLEGVTYEQYF
DNA: TGCGCCAGCAGCTTGGAAGGGGTTACCTACGAGCAGTACTTC
D: -
V: TRBV5-1
J: TRBJ2-7
size: -

CDR3: CATLAGGPSVTDTQYF
DNA: TGTGCCACCCTAGCGGGAGGGCCCTCAGTTACAGATACGCAGTATTTT
D: -
V: TRBV12-1
J: TRBJ2-3
size: -

CDR3: CASSVGDSANMNTEAFF
DNA: TGCGCCAGCAGCGTTGGGGACAGTGCAAATATGAACACTGAAGCTTTCTTT
D: TRBD1
V: TRBV5-1
J: TRBJ1-1
size: once

CDR3: CASSWTVSTDTQYF
DNA: TGCGCCAGCAGTTGGACAGTTAGCACAGATACGCAGTATTTT
D: -
V: TRBV10-2
J: TRBJ2-3
size: -

CDR3: CASSFLGGTDTQYF
DNA: TGTGCCAGCAGCTTTTTAGGGGGCACAGATACGCAGTATTTT
D: -
V: TRBV7-9
J: TRBJ2-3
size: -

CDR3: CSVRDRFNEKLFF
DNA: TGCAGCGTCCGGGACAGGTTTAATGAAAAACTGTTTTTT
D: TRBD1
V: TRBV29-1
J: TRBJ1-4
size: -

CDR3: CASSPRQGFYGYTF
DNA: TGTGCCAGCAGCCCTCGCCAGGGGTTCTATGGCTACACCTTC
D: -
V: TRBV3-1/TRBV3-2
J: TRBJ1-2
size: -

CDR3: CASSLGGAQETQYF
DNA: TGTGCCAGCAGCTTAGGTGGGGCGCAAGAGACCCAGTACTTC
D: -
V: TRBV7-2
J: TRBJ2-5
size: -

CDR3: CSAGRTPYEQYF
DNA: TGCAGCGCCGGTCGGACTCCCTACGAGCAGTACTTC
D: -
V: TRBV29-1
J: TRBJ2-7
size: -

CDR3: CASSKPVDTQYF
DNA: TGTGCCAGTAGTAAGCCCGTAGATACGCAGTATTTT
D: -
V: TRBV19
J: TRBJ2-3
size: -

CDR3: CASSDRFSQAYGYTF
DNA: TGTGCCAGCAGTGACCGGTTTTCACAGGCCTATGGCTACACCTTC
D: -
V: TRBV2
J: TRBJ1-2
size: -

CDR3: CASSHIVGGGDIQYF
DNA: TGTGCCAGCAGCCATATCGTAGGTGGGGGGGACATTCAGTACTTC
D: TRBD2
V: TRBV11-2
J: TRBJ2-4
size: -

CDR3: CASSLSSTSGRGVGFF
DNA: TGTGCCAGCAGTTTATCGAGTACTAGCGGGAGGGGGGTCGGTTTCTTC
D: TRBD2
V: TRBV27
J: TRBJ2-1
size: -

CDR3: CASSSIRVRNSPLHF
DNA: TGTGCCAGCAGCTCAATACGAGTTCGGAATTCACCCCTCCACTTT
D: -
V: TRBV7-2
J: TRBJ1-6
size: once

CDR3: CASTRTSGRPSTDTQYF
DNA: TGTGCCAGTACTCGAACCTCGGGTCGGCCTAGCACAGATACGCAGTATTTT
D: -
V: TRBV19
J: TRBJ2-3
size: -

CDR3: CASSLAADMNTEAFF
DNA: TGTGCCAGCAGCTTAGCCGCAGACATGAACACTGAAGCTTTCTTT
D: -
V: TRBV7-9
J: TRBJ1-1
size: once

CDR3: CASSYVSNQPQHF
DNA: TGTGCCAGCAGTTACGTGAGTAATCAGCCCCAGCATTTT
D: -
V: TRBV6-2/TRBV6-3
J: TRBJ1-5
size: -

CDR3: CASSYASRQETQYF
DNA: TGTGCCAGCAGTTATGCTAGTCGGCAAGAGACCCAGTACTTC
D: -
V: TRBV6-2/TRBV6-3
J: TRBJ2-5
size: -

CDR3: CASSLTTVSTDTQYF
DNA: TGTGCCAGCTCACTTACGACAGTGAGCACAGATACGCAGTATTTT
D: -
V: TRBV18
J: TRBJ2-3
size: -

CDR3: CASSRGLAGEIQDTQYF
DNA: TGCGCCAGCAGCCGGGGACTAGCGGGAGAAATTCAAGATACGCAGTATTTT
D: TRBD2
V: TRBV5-1
J: TRBJ2-3
size: -

CDR3: CASSNAPGGATDTQYF
DNA: TGCGCCAGCAGTAACGCCCCGGGGGGGGCCACAGATACGCAGTATTTT
D: TRBD2
V: TRBV5-1
J: TRBJ2-3
size: -

CDR3: CSASLAGEGETQYF
DNA: TGCAGCGCCTCACTAGCGGGAGAGGGTGAGACCCAGTACTTC
D: TRBD2
V: TRBV29-1
J: TRBJ2-5
size: -

CDR3: CSAGDRAPDTQYF
DNA: TGCAGCGCCGGGGACAGGGCTCCAGATACGCAGTATTTT
D: TRBD1
V: TRBV29-1
J: TRBJ2-3
size: -